This TCR beta chain comes out of a study of T-cell reconstitution after alpha-beta-depleted transplantation in children. With 0 bases removed from V and 0 bases from J, the gap between germline ends came to 15 bases. Germline loops: CDR1 SGHKS, CDR2 YYEKEE (reference sequence). This CDR3 is 17 amino acids long. The TCRbeta library was prepared with unique molecular identifiers. TCRdb recomputed calls from the PCR reads with MiXCR, one row per CDR3 protein. The sample has approximately 240,000 distinct CDR3 sequences, around 9.6% seen once; the top ten hold around 6%. The chain couples TRBV5-5 to TRBJ1-1; perhaps TRBD1 as D (5 bases). The source material was PBMCs from the stem cell graft donor, sampled from the stem cell graft. The clonotype originates from a human donor who donated a stem cell graft to a child with acute lymphoblastic leukemia. CDR3 in DNA: TGTGCCAGCAGCTTGGGACCCACGGGGGGAATGAACACTGAAGCTTTCTTT. Translated, it gives CASSLGPTGGMNTEAFF.